The present TCR beta chain was sequenced within a study of blood T cell repertoires in COVID-19. Study-wide context: The United States, Italy and Spain supplied acute and convalescent COVID-19 samples. Sources were T cells, B-cell-depleted T cells, or PBMCs; the material itself was cDNA or gDNA.

The CDR3 runs to 15 residues. The germline V and J ends were trimmed by 6 bases and 3 bases, with 15 bases remaining between them. Germline-derived CDR1 and CDR2 are MDHEN and SYDVKM. As processed by the authors: Amplification of reference gene primers was used by the study to estimate nucleated cell counts. The repertoire was sequenced with immunoSEQ multiplex PCR; TCRdb's copy has only in-frame clones and lacks some. The D gene and trimming were derived from the DNA, and the V and J assignments and clone size from that table. The sample contains about 270,000 clones, roughly 85% of which appear only once.

The clonotype originates from a woman aged 18-29 years with acute or convalescent COVID-19. Source material: peripheral blood. The genes are TRBV28 and TRBJ1-5; D possibly corresponds to TRBD1 (6 bases). The CDR3 DNA follows: TGTGCCAGCAGCCCGACAGGTCCCTCCAATCAGCCCCAGCATTTT. This translates into CASSPTGPSNQPQHF. Together with reference TRBV28 and TRBJ1-5, the CDR3 gives the full variable domain: DVKVTQSSRYLVKRTGEKVFLECVQDMDHENMFWYRQDPGLGLRLIYFSYDVKMKEKGDIPEGYSVSREKKERFSLILESASTNQTSMYLCASSPTGPSNQPQHFGDGTRLSIL.